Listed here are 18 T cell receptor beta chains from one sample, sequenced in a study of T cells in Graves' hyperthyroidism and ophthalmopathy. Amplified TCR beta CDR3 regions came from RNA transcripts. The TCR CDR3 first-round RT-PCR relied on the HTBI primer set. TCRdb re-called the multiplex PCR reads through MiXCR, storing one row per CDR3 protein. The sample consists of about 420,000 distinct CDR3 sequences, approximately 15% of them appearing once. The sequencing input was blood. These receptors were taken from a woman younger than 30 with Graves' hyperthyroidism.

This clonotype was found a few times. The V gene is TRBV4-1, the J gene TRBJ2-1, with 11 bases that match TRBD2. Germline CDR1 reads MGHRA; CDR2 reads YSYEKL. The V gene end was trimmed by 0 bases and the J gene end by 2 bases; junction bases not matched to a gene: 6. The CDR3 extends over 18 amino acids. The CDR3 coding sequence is TGCGCCAGCAGCCAAGAGGTCGTAGCGGGAGGGCCCTACAATGAGCAGTTCTTC. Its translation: CASSQEVVAGGPYNEQFF.

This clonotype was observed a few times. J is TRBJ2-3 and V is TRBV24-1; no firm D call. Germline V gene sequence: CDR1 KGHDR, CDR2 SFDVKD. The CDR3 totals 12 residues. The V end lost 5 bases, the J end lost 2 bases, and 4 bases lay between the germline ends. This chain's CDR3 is CATSGYTDTQYF. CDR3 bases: TGTGCCACCAGTGGTTACACAGATACGCAGTATTTT.

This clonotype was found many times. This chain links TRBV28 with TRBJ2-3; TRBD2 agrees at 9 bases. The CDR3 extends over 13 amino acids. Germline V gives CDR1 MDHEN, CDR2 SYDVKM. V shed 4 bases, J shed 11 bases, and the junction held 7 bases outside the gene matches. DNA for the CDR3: TGTGCCAGCAGTTATCCGGGACTAGCCGTGCAGTATTTT. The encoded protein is CASSYPGLAVQYF. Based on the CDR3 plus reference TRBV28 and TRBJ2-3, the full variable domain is DVKVTQSSRYLVKRTGEKVFLECVQDMDHENMFWYRQDPGLGLRLIYFSYDVKMKEKGDIPEGYSVSREKKERFSLILESASTNQTSMYLCASSYPGLAVQYFGPGTRLTVL.

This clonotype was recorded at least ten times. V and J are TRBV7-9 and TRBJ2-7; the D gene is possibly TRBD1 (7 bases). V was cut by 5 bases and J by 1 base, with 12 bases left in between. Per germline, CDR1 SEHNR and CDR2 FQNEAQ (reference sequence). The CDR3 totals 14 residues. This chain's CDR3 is CASSPAGQSYEQYF. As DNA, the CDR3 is TGTGCCAGCAGCCCTGCGGGACAGTCCTACGAGCAGTACTTC.

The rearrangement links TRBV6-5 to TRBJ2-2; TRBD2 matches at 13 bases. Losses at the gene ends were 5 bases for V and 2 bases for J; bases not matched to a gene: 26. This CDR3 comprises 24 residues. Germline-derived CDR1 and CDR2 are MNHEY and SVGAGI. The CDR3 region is CASSLLGTGRTSGGRIPNTGELFF. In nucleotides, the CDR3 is TGTGCCAGCAGTCTACTAGGGACAGGGAGGACTAGCGGGGGCCGAATCCCTAACACCGGGGAGCTGTTTTTT.

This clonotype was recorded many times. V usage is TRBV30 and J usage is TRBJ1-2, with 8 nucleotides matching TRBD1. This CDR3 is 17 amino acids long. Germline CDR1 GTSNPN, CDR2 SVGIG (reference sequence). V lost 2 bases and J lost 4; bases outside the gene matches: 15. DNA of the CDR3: TGTGCCTGGAGTTCAGTGACCCAGGGGGCGCAGGGCTATGGCTACACCTTC. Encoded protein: CAWSSVTQGAQGYGYTF. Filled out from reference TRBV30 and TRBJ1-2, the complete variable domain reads SQTIHQWPATLVQPVGSPLSLECTVEGTSNPNLYWYRQAAGRGLQLLFYSVGIGQISSEVPQNLSASRPQDRQFILSSKKLLLSDSGFYLCAWSSVTQGAQGYGYTFGSGTRLTVV.

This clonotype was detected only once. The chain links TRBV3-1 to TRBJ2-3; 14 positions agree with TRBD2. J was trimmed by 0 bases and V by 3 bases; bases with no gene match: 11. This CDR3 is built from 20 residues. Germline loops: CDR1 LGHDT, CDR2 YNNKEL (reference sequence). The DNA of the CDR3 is TGTGCCAGCAGCCAGCCACCGGGACTAGCGGGAGTGGAGAGCACAGATACGCAGTATTTT. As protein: CASSQPPGLAGVESTDTQYF.

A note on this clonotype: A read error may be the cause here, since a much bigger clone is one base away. The CDR3 is CASRQGRNTETFF. In nucleotides, the CDR3 is TGTGCCAGCAGACAGGGACGGAACACTGAAACTTTCTTT. V and J are TRBV6-2 or TRBV6-3 and TRBJ1-1; TRBD1 might be the D (6 bases). CDR3 length: 13 amino acids. Germline CDR1 and CDR2: MNHEY and SVGEGT.

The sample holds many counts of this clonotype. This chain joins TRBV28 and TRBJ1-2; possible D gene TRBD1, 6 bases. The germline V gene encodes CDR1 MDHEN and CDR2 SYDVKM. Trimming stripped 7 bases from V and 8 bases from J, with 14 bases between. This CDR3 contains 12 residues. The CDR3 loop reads CASNRDIRGYTF. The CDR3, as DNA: TGTGCCAGCAATCGGGACATTCGGGGCTACACCTTC.

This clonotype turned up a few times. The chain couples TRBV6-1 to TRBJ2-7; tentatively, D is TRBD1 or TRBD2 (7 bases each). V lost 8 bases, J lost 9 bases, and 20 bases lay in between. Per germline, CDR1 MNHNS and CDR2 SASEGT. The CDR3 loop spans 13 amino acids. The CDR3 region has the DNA TGTGCCAGCCGACAGGGAGGGTACGAGTGGCAGTACTTC. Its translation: CASRQGGYEWQYF.

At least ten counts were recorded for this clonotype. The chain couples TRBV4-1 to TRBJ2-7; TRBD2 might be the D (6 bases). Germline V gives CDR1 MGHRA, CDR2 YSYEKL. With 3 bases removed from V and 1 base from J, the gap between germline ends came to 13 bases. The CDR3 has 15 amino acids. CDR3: CASSQVGGLSYEQYF. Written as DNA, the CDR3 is TGCGCCAGCAGCCAGGTGGGGGGTCTATCCTACGAGCAGTACTTC.

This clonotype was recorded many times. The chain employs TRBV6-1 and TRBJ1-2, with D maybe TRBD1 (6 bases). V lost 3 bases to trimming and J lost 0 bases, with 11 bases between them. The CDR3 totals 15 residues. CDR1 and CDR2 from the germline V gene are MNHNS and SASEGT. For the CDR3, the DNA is TGTGCCAGCAGTGAGGTGCAGGGGTCTAACTATGGCTACACCTTC. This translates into CASSEVQGSNYGYTF.

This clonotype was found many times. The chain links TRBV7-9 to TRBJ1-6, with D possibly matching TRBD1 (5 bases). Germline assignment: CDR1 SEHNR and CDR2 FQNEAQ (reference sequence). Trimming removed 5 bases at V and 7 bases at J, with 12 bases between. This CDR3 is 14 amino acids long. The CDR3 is CASSAGPSNSPLHF. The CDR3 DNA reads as TGTGCCAGCAGCGCGGGACCGTCGAATTCACCCCTCCACTTT. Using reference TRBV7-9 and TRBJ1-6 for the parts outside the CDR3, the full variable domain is DTGVSQNPRHKITKRGQNVTFRCDPISEHNRLYWYRQTLGQGPEFLTYFQNEAQLEKSRLLSDRFSAERPKGSFSTLEIQRTEQGDSAMYLCASSAGPSNSPLHFGNGTRLTVT.

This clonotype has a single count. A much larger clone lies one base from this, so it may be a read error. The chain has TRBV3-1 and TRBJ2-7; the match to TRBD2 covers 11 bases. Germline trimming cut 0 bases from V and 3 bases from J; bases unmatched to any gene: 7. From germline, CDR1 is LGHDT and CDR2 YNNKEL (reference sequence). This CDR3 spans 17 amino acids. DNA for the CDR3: TGTGCCAGCAGCCAAGATAGCGGGGGGGTCAGTTTCTACGAGCAGTACTTC. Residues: CASSQDSGGVSFYEQYF.

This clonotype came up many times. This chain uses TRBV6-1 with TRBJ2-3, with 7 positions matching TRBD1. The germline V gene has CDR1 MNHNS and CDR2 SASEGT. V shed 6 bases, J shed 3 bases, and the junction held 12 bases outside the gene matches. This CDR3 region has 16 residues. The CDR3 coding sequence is TGTGCCAGCAGCCGCGCAGGGGGTCGGAGTACAGATACGCAGTATTTT. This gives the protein CASSRAGGRSTDTQYF.

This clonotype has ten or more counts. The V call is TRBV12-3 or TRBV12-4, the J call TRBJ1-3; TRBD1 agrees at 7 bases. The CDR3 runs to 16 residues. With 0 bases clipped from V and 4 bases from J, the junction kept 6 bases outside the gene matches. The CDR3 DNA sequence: TGTGCCAGCAGTTTAGCCCGGGACAGAGAAGGAAACACCATATATTTT. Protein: CASSLARDREGNTIYF.

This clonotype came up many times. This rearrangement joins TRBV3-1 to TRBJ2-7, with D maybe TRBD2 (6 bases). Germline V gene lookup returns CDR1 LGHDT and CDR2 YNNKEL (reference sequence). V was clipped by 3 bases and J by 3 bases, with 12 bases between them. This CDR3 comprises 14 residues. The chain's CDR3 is CASSQRGYFYEQYF. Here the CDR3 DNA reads TGTGCCAGCAGCCAGCGGGGCTATTTCTACGAGCAGTACTTC.

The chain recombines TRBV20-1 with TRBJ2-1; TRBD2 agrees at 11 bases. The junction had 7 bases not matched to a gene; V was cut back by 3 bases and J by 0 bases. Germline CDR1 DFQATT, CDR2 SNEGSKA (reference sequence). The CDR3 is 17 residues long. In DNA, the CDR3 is TGCAGTGCTAGCAGACTAGCGGGGATAAGCTCCTACAATGAGCAGTTCTTC. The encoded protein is CSASRLAGISSYNEQFF.